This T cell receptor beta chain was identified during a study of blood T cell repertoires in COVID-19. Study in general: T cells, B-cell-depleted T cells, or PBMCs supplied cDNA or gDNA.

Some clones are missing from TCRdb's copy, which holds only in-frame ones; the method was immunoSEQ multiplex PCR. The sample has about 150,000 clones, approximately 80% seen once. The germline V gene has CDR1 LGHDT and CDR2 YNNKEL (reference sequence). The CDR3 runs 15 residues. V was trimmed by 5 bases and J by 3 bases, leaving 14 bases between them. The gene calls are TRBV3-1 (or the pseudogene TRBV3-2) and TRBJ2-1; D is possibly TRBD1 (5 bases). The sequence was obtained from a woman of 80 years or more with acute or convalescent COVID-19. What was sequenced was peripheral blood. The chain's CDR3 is CASSISTDDYNEQFF. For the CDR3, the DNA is TGTGCCAGCAGCATATCGACAGATGACTACAATGAGCAGTTCTTC.